The 32 T cell receptor beta chains below all came from one sample that was sequenced in a study of memory CD4+ T cells and cytomegalovirus serostatus. The sort gate was single viable CD3+CD4+CD8-CD45RO+ cells for memory CD4+ T cells. Data came from immunoSEQ multiplex PCR; TCRdb stores just in-frame clones and leaves some out. The sample has 40,000 or so clones; 75% to 85% are singletons. Sample: memory CD4+ T cells from blood. The source is an adult in good health and CMV-seronegative.

The DNA for the CDR3 is TGTGCCAGCAGTTACAGCGGGGATGAGCAGTTCTTC. Amino acid sequence: CASSYSGDEQFF. The V call is TRBV6-6, the J call TRBJ2-1; TRBD2 aligns across 7 bases. J lost 8 bases, V lost 2 bases, and 0 bases had no gene match. CDR1 and CDR2 from the germline V gene are MNHNY and SVGAGI (reference sequence). The CDR3 is 12 amino acids.

The chain uses TRBV5-4 and TRBJ2-5, with 8 bases fitting TRBD2. The germline V gene encodes CDR1 SGHNT and CDR2 YYREEE (reference sequence). The CDR3 has 15 amino acids. V shed 4 bases, J shed 2 bases, and the junction held 7 bases outside the gene matches. CDR3 in DNA: TGTGCCAGCAGCAATAAGCGGGAGTGGCAAGAGACCCAGTACTTC. Translation gives CASSNKREWQETQYF.

The table lists this clone with a count of one. The chain has TRBV4-3 and TRBJ2-5; TRBD2 agrees at 8 bases. Germline-derived CDR1 and CDR2 are LGHNA and YSLEER. Trimming took 0 bases from V and 3 from J; bases not matched to a gene: 6. The CDR3 contains 16 residues. CDR3 region: CASSQDYQAGEETQYF. As DNA, the CDR3 is TGCGCCAGCAGCCAAGATTATCAAGCGGGAGAAGAGACCCAGTACTTC.

The chain combines TRBV2 with TRBJ1-5; TRBD1 matches 7 bases. The CDR3 consists of 14 residues. The germline V gene has CDR1 SNHLY and CDR2 FYNNEI. V was pared by 5 bases and J by 4 bases, with 5 bases of the junction left unmatched. The CDR3 region is CASSSTGMNQPQHF. CDR3 coding DNA: TGTGCCAGCAGTTCGACAGGGATGAATCAGCCCCAGCATTTT.

The gene calls are TRBV5-1 and TRBJ2-2, with a possible D match to TRBD1 (6 bases). Trimming removed 7 bases from V and 6 bases from J, with 10 bases in between. CDR3 length equals 12 residues. The germline CDR1 and CDR2 sequences are SGHRS and YFSETQ. The CDR3 DNA is TGCGCCAGCCGGTGGGGGCCCGGGGAGCTGTTTTTT. Protein: CASRWGPGELFF.

The V and J genes are TRBV25-1 and TRBJ2-1; no definite D call. Germline V lookup: CDR1 MGHDK, CDR2 SYGVNS. This CDR3 comprises 13 residues. V was shortened by 3 bases and J by 7 bases, with 10 bases between the two germline ends. CDR3 protein: CASSELHLNEQFF. In DNA form, the CDR3 reads TGTGCCAGCAGTGAGTTGCATCTGAATGAGCAGTTCTTC.

CDR3 sequence (DNA): TGTGCCAGTAGTATCCAGGGGCAAGAGACCCAGTACTTC. Protein: CASSIQGQETQYF. The chain uses TRBV19 and TRBJ2-5; TRBD1 might be the D (6 bases). The CDR3 has 13 residues. Germline CDR1 and CDR2: LNHDA and SQIVND (reference sequence). V was trimmed by 3 bases and J by 2 bases, leaving 7 bases between them.

This chain joins TRBV11-3 and TRBJ2-1; the match to TRBD2 covers 8 bases. After removal of 0 bases from V and 2 bases from J, the junction contained 0 bases not matched to a gene. The germline CDR1 and CDR2 sequences are SGHNT and YENEEA. The CDR3 loop spans 15 amino acids. The CDR3 DNA reads as TGTGCCAGCAGCTTAGAGACTAGCGCCTACAATGAGCAGTTCTTC. This codes for CASSLETSAYNEQFF.

The V gene is TRBV9, the J gene TRBJ2-2; D unclear. The germline CDR1 and CDR2 sequences are SGDLS and YYNGEE. The CDR3 loop spans 14 amino acids. The V gene lost 0 bases and the J gene lost 6 bases, with 9 bases spanning the gap. Written as DNA, the CDR3 is TGTGCCAGCAGCGTAGGACTGCAGTCCGGGGAGCTGTTTTTT. Translating it yields CASSVGLQSGELFF.

The rearrangement uses TRBV4-2 and TRBJ2-2; D is ambiguous. Germline CDR1 and CDR2: LGHNA and YNFKEQ. The V end was cut by 4 bases, the J end by 5 bases, with 14 bases between. CDR3 length: 15 amino acids. The CDR3 loop is CASSPLRAATGELFF. The CDR3 nucleotides are TGTGCCAGCAGCCCCCTCCGCGCTGCTACCGGGGAGCTGTTTTTT.

The rearrangement links TRBV28 to TRBJ2-2; possibly TRBD1 for D (5 bases). The CDR3 is 12 amino acids. Trimming took 6 bases from V and 5 from J, leaving 7 bases between them. The V gene's germline CDR1 is MDHEN and CDR2 SYDVKM. The CDR3 DNA follows: TGTGCCAGCAGACGACAGACCGGGGAGCTGTTTTTT. Amino acids: CASRRQTGELFF. Supplemented by reference TRBV28 and TRBJ2-2, the full variable domain reads DVKVTQSSRYLVKRTGEKVFLECVQDMDHENMFWYRQDPGLGLRLIYFSYDVKMKEKGDIPEGYSVSREKKERFSLILESASTNQTSMYLCASRRQTGELFFGEGSRLTVL.

The chain recombines TRBV4-3 with TRBJ2-1; no definite D call. The CDR3 is made up of 16 amino acids. Trimming cost V 3 bases and J 3 bases, with 15 bases left between them. Germline V gene sequence: CDR1 LGHNA, CDR2 YSLEER. The chain's CDR3 is CASSQDQDVYYNEQFF. The CDR3 nucleotides read TGCGCCAGCAGCCAGGACCAAGACGTTTACTACAATGAGCAGTTCTTC.

The J gene is TRBJ1-2, the V gene TRBV27; D remains unclear. Germline-derived CDR1 and CDR2 are MNHEY and SMNVEV (reference sequence). The length of the CDR3 is 14 residues. The V end lost 6 bases, the J end lost 3 bases, and 14 bases lay between the germline ends. CDR3 loop: CASSESYTDYGYTF. The CDR3 nucleotides are TGTGCCAGCAGCGAGTCGTACACCGACTATGGCTACACCTTC.

The chain couples TRBV2 to TRBJ1-2; 7 bases line up with TRBD1. The CDR3 covers 14 residues. V lost 6 bases to trimming and J lost 2 bases; unmatched junction nucleotides: 6. Germline loops: CDR1 SNHLY, CDR2 FYNNEI. This chain's CDR3 is CASRPGQSNYGYTF. As DNA, the CDR3 is TGTGCCAGCAGACCGGGACAGTCCAACTATGGCTACACCTTC.

The chain has TRBV2 and TRBJ2-7, with 10 bases identical to TRBD2. V lost 5 bases and J lost 1; bases outside the gene matches: 5. The germline CDR1 and CDR2 sequences are SNHLY and FYNNEI. This CDR3 is 15 amino acids long. The CDR3 nucleotides read TGTGCCAGCAGTCTGCAAGCGGGAGGGTCCTACGAGCAGTACTTC. Translating gives CASSLQAGGSYEQYF.

This rearrangement joins TRBV7-2 to TRBJ2-1; D is uncertain. Germline lookup yields CDR1 SGHTA and CDR2 FQGNSA. The CDR3 is 13 amino acids. V lost 3 bases and J 10 bases, leaving 13 bases between the germline ends. CDR3 region: CASSLPAPREQFF. CDR3 DNA: TGTGCCAGCAGCTTGCCGGCCCCCCGGGAGCAGTTCTTC.

The V gene is TRBV19, the J gene TRBJ2-7; D could derive from TRBD1 or TRBD2 (5 bases each). V lost 0 bases and J 5 bases, leaving 8 bases between the germline ends. CDR1 is LNHDA and CDR2 is SQIVND in the germline V gene (reference sequence). CDR3 size: 13 residues. The CDR3: CASSIDQGDEQYF. The CDR3 DNA reads TGTGCCAGTAGTATAGATCAGGGAGACGAGCAGTACTTC. Full variable domain (missing parts from reference TRBV19 and TRBJ2-7): DGGITQSPKYLFRKEGQNVTLSCEQNLNHDAMYWYRQDPGQGLRLIYYSQIVNDFQKGDIAEGYSVSREKKESFPLTVTSAQKNPTAFYLCASSIDQGDEQYFGPGTRLTVT.

The chain uses TRBV7-2 and TRBJ2-3; TRBD2 might be the D (6 bases). The germline CDR1 and CDR2 sequences are SGHTA and FQGNSA. V was cut by 0 bases and J by 0 bases, with 13 bases left in between. This CDR3 region has 17 residues. CDR3 in DNA: TGTGCCAGCAGCTTAGCGCGCAGCGGGTTCAGCACAGATACGCAGTATTTT. Translating it yields CASSLARSGFSTDTQYF.

This clone was seen only a few times. The V and J genes are TRBV11-2 and TRBJ2-7; TRBD2 agrees at 7 bases. The germline V gene encodes CDR1 SGHAT and CDR2 FQNNGV. Unmatched junction bases numbered 4, after V lost 10 bases and J lost 4 bases. This CDR3 region has 11 residues. The CDR3 nucleotides read TGTGCCACTACTAGCGAGTACGAGCAGTACTTC. It codes for CATTSEYEQYF.

V usage is TRBV6-5 and J usage is TRBJ2-5; 10 bases are a match to TRBD1. The J call may be faulty, since TRBJ2-7 better matches the DNA end. This CDR3 is 14 amino acids long. CDR1 is MNHEY and CDR2 is SVGAGI in the germline V gene. The CDR3 protein is CASRGQGSSYEQYF. The CDR3 coding sequence is TGTGCCAGCAGGGGACAGGGGAGCTCCTACGAGCAGTACTTC.

The rearrangement links TRBV30 to TRBJ1-5; TRBD1 aligns across 7 bases. With V trimmed by 4 bases and J by 4 bases, 4 bases remained unmatched. Germline CDR1 is GTSNPN and CDR2 is SVGIG (reference sequence). The CDR3 has 13 residues. The CDR3 DNA reads TGTGCCTGGAACCGGGACAGTAATCAGCCCCAGCATTTT. Its protein is CAWNRDSNQPQHF.

The CDR3 loop is CASSLGSSKETQYF. For the CDR3, the DNA is TGTGCCAGCAGCTTAGGAAGTAGTAAAGAGACCCAGTACTTC. The rearrangement joins TRBV7-8 to TRBJ2-5; no clear D gene. Per the germline V gene, CDR1 is SGHVS and CDR2 is FQNEAQ. The CDR3 runs 14 residues. V lost 1 base and J 3 bases, leaving 9 bases between the germline ends.

This clone rates as medium-sized. The V and J genes are TRBV20-1 and TRBJ1-2, with a tentative D call TRBD1 (6 bases). The CDR3 contains 11 residues. Germline CDR1 reads DFQATT; CDR2 reads SNEGSKA (reference sequence). The V end lost 6 bases, the J end lost 8 bases, and 13 bases lay between the germline ends. The CDR3 sequence is CSAYRQAGYTF. Here the CDR3 DNA reads TGCAGTGCCTATCGACAGGCGGGCTACACCTTC.

V is TRBV30 and J is TRBJ2-7; D ambiguous. The germline V and J ends were trimmed by 1 base and 4 bases, with 14 bases remaining between them. Germline-derived CDR1 and CDR2 are GTSNPN and SVGIG (reference sequence). This CDR3 is 14 amino acids long. CDR3 DNA sequence: TGTGCCTGGAGTGAAGATTTCCTAAAATACGAGCAGTACTTC. It specifies CAWSEDFLKYEQYF.

The chain employs TRBV7-2 and TRBJ2-7; TRBD2 matches 7 bases. The CDR3 sequence is 16 residues long. CDR1 and CDR2 (germline): SGHTA, FQGNSA. V lost 0 bases to trimming and J lost 3 bases; unmatched junction nucleotides: 8. Here the CDR3 DNA reads TGTGCCAGCAGCTTAGCGGGGACGGGAGGCTACTACGAGCAGTACTTC. As protein: CASSLAGTGGYYEQYF. Complete variable domain (other parts from reference TRBV7-2 and TRBJ2-7): GAGVSQSPSNKVTEKGKDVELRCDPISGHTALYWYRQSLGQGLEFLIYFQGNSAPDKSGLPSDRFSAERTGGSVSTLTIQRTQQEDSAVYLCASSLAGTGGYYEQYFGPGTRLTVT.

The rearrangement uses TRBV18 and TRBJ2-7; 8 positions agree with TRBD1. Germline V gene lookup returns CDR1 KGHSH and CDR2 LQKENI. Germline trimming cut 2 bases from V and 4 bases from J; bases unmatched to any gene: 7. The CDR3 covers 15 residues. CDR3 protein: CASSPSPDREYEQYF. The CDR3 nucleotides read TGTGCCAGCTCACCATCCCCGGACAGGGAGTACGAGCAGTACTTC.

This clone was recorded a few times. V usage is TRBV10-2 and J usage is TRBJ2-1; the D is unclear. Trimming removed 2 bases from V and 3 bases from J, with 11 bases in between. The germline V gene has CDR1 WSHSY and CDR2 SAAADI. This CDR3 is 15 amino acids long. The CDR3 spells CASSEPITGYNEQFF. In DNA form, the CDR3 reads TGCGCCAGCAGTGAGCCTATCACCGGCTACAATGAGCAGTTCTTC.

The chain employs TRBV10-3 and TRBJ1-3; D is unclear. CDR1 and CDR2 from the germline V gene are ENHRY and SYGVKD. CDR3 length equals 15 residues. V lost 0 bases to trimming and J lost 1 base, with 7 bases between them. CDR3: CAISESAGSGNTIYF. CDR3 bases: TGTGCCATCAGTGAGTCTGCAGGATCTGGAAACACCATATATTTT.

The rearrangement links TRBV7-6 to TRBJ2-1; D might be TRBD1 (5 bases). V was trimmed by 5 bases and J by 8 bases, leaving 10 bases between them. CDR3 length equals 12 residues. The germline V gene has CDR1 SGHVS and CDR2 FNYEAQ. The CDR3 nucleotides are TGTGCCAGCAGCGAGACCAGGGATGAGCAGTTCTTC. It yields the protein CASSETRDEQFF.

This clone was counted a few times. The chain employs TRBV30 and TRBJ1-1, with 7 bases aligning to TRBD1. From germline, CDR1 is GTSNPN and CDR2 SVGIG (reference sequence). V was pared by 8 bases and J by 4 bases, with 4 bases of the junction left unmatched. The CDR3 consists of 11 residues. The CDR3 sequence is CAAGGSTEAFF. The DNA of the CDR3 is TGTGCCGCAGGGGGAAGCACTGAAGCTTTCTTT.

V is TRBV7-9 and J is TRBJ2-5; 8 nucleotides match TRBD1. Trimming took 3 bases from V and 1 from J; bases not matched to a gene: 4. The CDR3 extends over 15 amino acids. CDR1 is SEHNR and CDR2 is FQNEAQ in the germline V gene (reference sequence). The CDR3 nucleotides read TGTGCCAGCAGCTTCCAGACAGGGGTCCAAGAGACCCAGTACTTC. It specifies CASSFQTGVQETQYF.

The rearrangement uses TRBV30 and TRBJ2-2, with TRBD2 identical over 13 bases. V gave up 0 bases and J gave up 1 base; unmatched junction bases: 5. Germline assignment: CDR1 GTSNPN and CDR2 SVGIG (reference sequence). The CDR3 runs 18 residues. The chain's CDR3 is CAWSVTSGRAGNTGELFF. As DNA, the CDR3 is TGTGCCTGGAGTGTAACTAGCGGGAGGGCCGGGAACACCGGGGAGCTGTTTTTT.